This T cell receptor beta chain was profiled in a study of blood T cells in healthy people across ages. Study observations and caveats: Because donor CMV status was unknown, expanded clonotype changes were possibly confounded. Higher diversity, along with more naive CD4+ cells, distinguished long-lived donors from aged donors.

The use of a sample-barcoded 5' primer and a J-beta primer mix characterized a second PCR of about 6 to 12 cycles. One entry per CDR3 protein, called by TCRdb with MiXCR from the 5' RACE reads. The sample includes hundreds of thousands of distinct CDR3 sequences, roughly 21% of them seen just once. Notes on this clonotype: Its antigen is as yet unknown. The junction differs from germline at one of its ends, possibly a read error.

The donors, aged roughly 6 to 95, were healthy Caucasians from Russia. The sequence was obtained from a man in his 70s in good health. The sequenced sample consisted of blood.

The CDR3 DNA sequence: TGCGCCGGCAGCTTGAGGGGAGTAGCCTACGAGCAGTACTTC. Translation: CAGSLRGVAYEQYF. The chain uses TRBV5-1 and TRBJ2-5; possibly TRBD1 or TRBD2 for D (5 bases each). The J call may not be correct, given that the DNA end is closer to TRBJ2-7. Germline CDR1 reads SGHRS; CDR2 reads YFSETQ. CDR3 length: 14 residues.